Reported below is one T cell receptor (beta chain). Its antigen remains unidentified. From its re-call of the 5' RACE reads, TCRdb lists each CDR3 protein once, without DNA. Its clone listing holds 400,000 to 550,000 distinct CDR3 sequences. This entry belongs to a study of T cells expressing NK-cell markers. Notes on the study in general: For about 6 donors, the dominant NKG2C+ clonotypes made up 1.0-7.0% of their CD8+ T cells.

Germline loops: CDR1 DFQATT, CDR2 SNEGSKA (reference sequence). CDR3 size: 14 residues. This sequence was found in a woman aged 18 to 69 in good health. The gene calls are TRBV20-1 and TRBJ2-7; TCRdb reports TRBD1, a call that lacks DNA to check it against. Sequenced sample: blood T cells: a sorted CD56 or NKG2C T cell subset, CD4+ or CD8+ T cells, or bulk PBMC T cells (not recorded which). The CDR3 reads CSASSGTGRYEQYF.